This T cell receptor (beta chain) was retrieved from a study of blood T cell repertoires in COVID-19. Study background: Acute-phase and convalescent COVID-19 samples originated in the United States, Italy and Spain.

The CDR3 totals 13 residues. CDR1 and CDR2 (germline): MGHDK, SYGVNS. Method: immunoSEQ multiplex PCR; TCRdb's copy keeps in-frame clones and lacks some. The sample has under 25,000 clones, around 90% seen once. This clone was found a few times. One junction end does not reproduce the germline sequence, and a read error may be involved. J is TRBJ2-7 and V is TRBV25-1, with 7 bases identical to TRBD1. The source of this sequence is a human donor with active COVID-19. The donor label of this sample is uncertain. The sequenced sample was peripheral blood. The CDR3 loop is CASNQRGLTGLSF. CDR3 DNA sequence: TGTGCCAGCAATCAACGTGGGCTGACAGGGCTTAGCTTC.